The clone carrying this T cell receptor beta chain was observed a handful of times. This sample is part of a study of control samples from healthy donors and cancer patients. CDR1 MDHEN and CDR2 SYDVKM come from the germline V gene. V shed 4 bases and J 5 bases; nucleotides not matched to a gene: 8. This CDR3 is built from 15 residues. TCRdb's table, derived via immunoSEQ multiplex PCR, lists solely in-frame clones and lacks some. The sample comprises 2,000 to 2,500 clones, 95% to 98% of which are singletons, and 1.5% to 2% rests with the top ten. The rearrangement links TRBV28 to TRBJ2-3; 8 bases are a match to TRBD1. Specimen: PBMCs. This TCR derives from a man in his sixties or seventies with head and neck cancer. In DNA, the CDR3 is TGTGCCAGCAGTTCAGCCGGGACAGGAGGAGATACGCAGTATTTT. It codes for CASSSAGTGGDTQYF.